Listed below are T cell receptor beta chains from one sample, sequenced in a study of Ad26.COV2.S vaccination and SARS-CoV-2 variants. Produced via immunoSEQ multiplex PCR; TCRdb's table is partial and in-frame only. The sample has approximately 97,000 clones, around 80% seen once. The material was peripheral blood, obtained after recovery from COVID-19. Every receptor here comes from a human donor who had recovered from COVID-19. Both conserved end residues are part of each CDR3. The D gene is left open where the match is weak. The listing skips clone size in some rows; elsewhere it reads once, few, many or a size class.

TRBJ1-1 . . TRBV18 CAAGEGVSTEAFF TGTGCAGCGGGGGAGGGGGTGAGCACTGAAGCTTTCTTT
TRBJ1-4 . . TRBV18 CASSPLPLGGNEKLFF TGTGCCAGCTCACCACTCCCTCTTGGGGGTAATGAAAAACTGTTTTTT
TRBJ2-1 . once TRBV6-4 CASSDSPGQRGYNEQFF TGTGCCAGCAGTGACTCGCCGGGCCAGAGGGGCTACAATGAGCAGTTCTTC
TRBJ2-3 TRBD2 . TRBV20-1 CSASSSGGDTQYF TGCAGTGCTAGTTCCAGCGGGGGGGATACGCAGTATTTT
TRBJ2-3 . . TRBV12-3/TRBV12-4 CASSIPGAATQYF TGTGCCAGCAGCATACCTGGGGCGGCTACGCAGTATTTT
TRBJ2-3 . . TRBV5-6 CASSLSGYRDTQYF TGTGCCAGCAGCTTGTCCGGCTATCGGGATACGCAGTATTTT
TRBJ1-1 TRBD1 . TRBV5-5 CASSFSGGANTEAFF TGTGCCAGCAGCTTTTCAGGGGGCGCGAACACTGAAGCTTTCTTT
TRBJ2-2 . . TRBV12-3/TRBV12-4 CASSLGSTGELFF TGTGCCAGCAGTTTAGGGAGCACGGGGGAGCTGTTTTTT
TRBJ1-1 TRBD1 . TRBV5-4 CASRPAGQGNPEAFF TGTGCCAGCAGACCCGCGGGACAGGGGAACCCTGAAGCTTTCTTT
TRBJ1-5 . . TRBV19 CASLYRVQGGQPQHF TGTGCCAGTCTCTATAGGGTCCAGGGTGGCCAGCCCCAGCATTTT
TRBJ2-7 TRBD1 . TRBV6-5 CASSRSDRGNYEQYF TGTGCCAGCAGCCGCTCTGACAGGGGGAACTACGAGCAGTACTTC
TRBJ2-7 . . TRBV28 CASRRTSYYEQYF TGTGCCAGCAGACGGACATCCTACTACGAGCAGTACTTC
TRBJ1-3 . . TRBV28 CASSLTRVWRPGNTIYF TGTGCCAGCAGTTTAACGAGGGTGTGGCGTCCTGGAAACACCATATATTTT
TRBJ1-5 . . TRBV6-6 CASNPGVNQPQHF TGTGCCAGCAACCCAGGGGTCAATCAGCCCCAGCATTTT
TRBJ1-6 . . TRBV5-1 CASSLERYNSPLHF TGCGCCAGCAGCCTAGAGAGATATAATTCACCCCTCCACTTT
TRBJ2-3 TRBD2 . TRBV7-2 CASSLWGGDTQYF TGTGCCAGCAGCCTATGGGGGGGAGATACGCAGTATTTT
TRBJ1-5 . once TRBV6-6 CASSPLEGGGYSNQPQHF TGTGCCAGCAGTCCTCTGGAAGGTGGGGGATATAGCAATCAGCCCCAGCATTTT
TRBJ1-1 . . TRBV29-1 CSARIDGTEAFF TGCAGCGCACGAATAGACGGCACTGAAGCTTTCTTT
TRBJ2-1 . . TRBV11-2 CASSLAVRTFAHNEQFF TGTGCCAGCAGCTTAGCAGTAAGGACATTCGCCCACAATGAGCAGTTCTTC
TRBJ1-1 . . TRBV3-1/TRBV3-2 CASSQYQGDTEAFF TGTGCCAGCAGCCAATATCAAGGGGATACTGAAGCTTTCTTT
TRBJ2-1 TRBD2 . TRBV10-2 CASSFLAGGGEQFF TGCGCCAGCAGTTTTCTAGCGGGGGGAGGTGAGCAGTTCTTC
TRBJ2-2 TRBD1 . TRBV4-2 CASSTRGTGNPGELFF TGTGCCAGCAGCACACGAGGGACAGGGAATCCCGGGGAGCTGTTTTTT
TRBJ1-3 . . TRBV6-5 CASSYEGGATIYF TGTGCCAGCAGTTACGAGGGTGGGGCCACCATATATTTT
TRBJ2-1 . . TRBV24-1 CATSDLTPNSYNEQFF TGTGCCACCAGTGATTTAACCCCCAACTCCTACAATGAGCAGTTCTTC
TRBJ2-1 . . TRBV19 CASSISSYNEQFF TGTGCCAGTAGTATTAGTAGCTACAATGAGCAGTTCTTC
TRBJ1-6 . . TRBV13 CASSLLRGSYNSPLHF TGTGCCAGCAGCTTACTCAGGGGCTCCTATAATTCACCCCTCCACTTT
TRBJ1-5 . . TRBV5-5 CASSLGLNSNQPQHF TGTGCCAGCAGCTTAGGGCTCAATAGCAATCAGCCCCAGCATTTT
TRBJ2-7 . . TRBV5-1 CASRIGGDYEQYF TGCGCCAGCAGAATAGGGGGAGATTACGAGCAGTACTTC
TRBJ1-1 TRBD1 . TRBV28 CASGATGDRPEAFF TGTGCCAGCGGGGCGACAGGGGATAGGCCTGAAGCTTTCTTT
TRBJ2-3 TRBD2 . TRBV11-2 CASSVAGVDTQYF TGTGCCAGCAGCGTTGCGGGGGTGGATACGCAGTATTTT
TRBJ1-1 TRBD1 . TRBV12-3/TRBV12-4 CASSRDRNTEAFF TGTGCCAGCAGCCGGGACAGGAACACTGAAGCTTTCTTT
TRBJ2-5 . . TRBV2 CASHKEETQYF TGTGCCAGCCACAAGGAAGAGACCCAGTACTTC
TRBJ1-1 . . TRBV18 CASSVTNTEAFF TGTGCCAGCTCAGTGACGAACACTGAAGCTTTCTTT
TRBJ2-7 TRBD2 . TRBV2 CASSASLAGGPISYEQYF TGTGCCAGCAGCGCCTCTCTAGCGGGGGGCCCTATCTCCTACGAGCAGTACTTC
TRBJ2-3 TRBD1 few TRBV19 CASRQGLDTQYF TGTGCCAGTAGACAGGGGCTAGATACGCAGTATTTT
TRBJ1-3 . . TRBV7-9 CASRGRSGNTIYF TGTGCCAGCAGGGGGAGGTCTGGAAACACCATATATTTT
TRBJ1-1 . few TRBV6-5 CASSYSERENTEAFF TGTGCCAGCAGTTACTCCGAGCGGGAGAACACTGAAGCTTTCTTT
TRBJ2-2 . once TRBV7-9 CASRRTETTGELFF TGTGCCAGCAGAAGGACAGAGACTACCGGGGAGCTGTTTTTT
TRBJ1-2 . . TRBV7-9 CASSLAGWSYTF TGTGCCAGCAGCTTAGCAGGGTGGAGTTACACCTTC
TRBJ1-4 . . TRBV7-9 CATTDIGEKLFF TGTGCCACAACGGACATTGGGGAAAAACTGTTTTTT
TRBJ2-4 . . TRBV4-1 CASSQEATAAKNIQYF TGCGCCAGCAGCCAAGAGGCGACAGCGGCCAAAAACATTCAGTACTTC
TRBJ1-3 TRBD1 . TRBV5-1 CASSSNLQGAEGNTIYF TGCGCCAGCAGCTCCAATTTACAGGGGGCGGAAGGAAACACCATATATTTT
TRBJ2-2 . . TRBV10-1 CASSGYTGELFF TGCGCCAGCAGTGGATACACCGGGGAGCTGTTTTTT
TRBJ1-1 . . TRBV7-9 CASSQAGQGPNTEAFF TGTGCCAGCAGCCAGGCCGGGCAGGGACCGAACACTGAAGCTTTCTTT
TRBJ2-7 . . TRBV10-2 CASSEQGLQAYEQYF TGCGCCAGCAGTGAACAGGGTCTGCAGGCCTACGAGCAGTACTTC
TRBJ1-2 . . TRBV28 CASSSRGGANYGYTF TGTGCCAGCAGTTCCCGGGGGGGGGCTAACTATGGCTACACCTTC
TRBJ2-4 TRBD2 once TRBV7-2 CASSYTSGGGSKNIQYF TGTGCCAGCAGTTACACTAGCGGGGGGGGAAGCAAAAACATTCAGTACTTC
TRBJ2-5 . . TRBV6-5 CASSTQETQYF TGTGCCAGCAGTACCCAAGAGACCCAGTACTTC
TRBJ2-3 TRBD1 few TRBV5-6 CASSTGQGTDTQYF TGTGCCAGCAGCACCGGACAGGGCACAGATACGCAGTATTTT
TRBJ2-5 . . TRBV7-2 CASSLSLYKEETQYF TGTGCCAGCAGCTTATCCCTATACAAGGAAGAGACCCAGTACTTC
TRBJ1-2 . . TRBV5-4 CASSLGTDIHGYTF TGTGCCAGCAGCTTGGGGACAGATATTCATGGCTACACCTTC
TRBJ2-7 TRBD1 . TRBV28 CAAVRTGLDGEQYF TGTGCCGCCGTCCGGACAGGCCTCGATGGAGAGCAGTACTTC